The 11 T cell receptor beta chains presented below share a single source sample, sequenced in a study of cytomegalovirus exposure and HLA in healthy donors. The assay was immunoSEQ multiplex PCR, and TCRdb's table has in-frame clones only and misses some. The sample yields roughly 75,000 clones, over 80% seen once. Material: PBMCs. These receptors all stem from a man younger than 40 in good health and CMV-seronegative.

The sample holds a few counts of this clone. This sequence joins TRBV6-6 and TRBJ2-1; 9 nucleotides align to TRBD2. The CDR3 extends over 16 amino acids. Trimming at V came to 0 bases and at J to 7 bases, leaving 7 bases not matched to a gene. Germline V gives CDR1 MNHNY, CDR2 SVGAGI (reference sequence). In DNA, the CDR3 is TGTGCCAGCAGTTACTCTGATAGCGGGAGAGGGAATGAGCAGTTCTTC. Its translation: CASSYSDSGRGNEQFF.

This clone was detected a few times. This rearrangement joins TRBV28 to TRBJ2-7; 15 nucleotides match TRBD2. The CDR3 runs 13 residues. Germline V lookup: CDR1 MDHEN, CDR2 SYDVKM. V trimming: 8 bases; J trimming: 8 bases; junction bases outside the gene matches: 4. CDR3 amino acids: CASEGTSGRKQYV. Here the CDR3 DNA reads TGTGCCAGCGAAGGGACTAGCGGGAGGAAGCAGTACGTC.

The chain combines TRBV7-8 with TRBJ1-2; D is uncertain. V dropped 7 bases and J dropped 4 bases, with 13 bases sitting between them. CDR1 and CDR2 from the germline V gene are SGHVS and FQNEAQ. The CDR3 sequence is 13 residues long. The CDR3 spells CASNPGTVYGYTF. The DNA for the CDR3 is TGTGCCAGCAACCCGGGAACAGTCTATGGCTACACCTTC.

The chain carries TRBV5-6 and TRBJ2-3; 11 nucleotides agree with TRBD2. The junction had 16 bases not matched to a gene; V was cut back by 5 bases and J by 8 bases. This CDR3 has 17 amino acids. CDR1 and CDR2 (germline): SGHDT, YYEEEE. In DNA, the CDR3 is TGTGCCAGCAGTCCGAGAGCTAGCGGGGGGCGGAGGGTTACGCAGTATTTT. Translating gives CASSPRASGGRRVTQYF. The full variable domain, in which reference TRBV5-6 and TRBJ2-3 provide the parts outside the CDR3, is DAGVTQSPTHLIKTRGQQVTLRCSPKSGHDTVSWYQQALGQGPQFIFQYYEEEERQRGNFPDRFSGHQFPNYSSELNVNALLLGDSALYLCASSPRASGGRRVTQYFGPGTRLTVL.

This CDR3 reads CASSQGLETQYF. As DNA, the CDR3 is TGCGCCAGCAGCCAAGGGCTAGAGACCCAGTACTTC. The genes are TRBV4-1 and TRBJ2-5, with D uncertain. Per germline, CDR1 MGHRA and CDR2 YSYEKL. Trimming removed 1 base at V and 4 bases at J, with 4 bases between. The CDR3 has 12 residues.

V is TRBV2 and J is TRBJ2-5; 12 bases map to TRBD2. The germline V gene encodes CDR1 SNHLY and CDR2 FYNNEI. After removal of 5 bases from V and 3 bases from J, the junction contained 4 bases not matched to a gene. This CDR3 has 15 amino acids. CDR3 nucleotide sequence: TGTGCCAGCAGTCCCCGACTAGCGGGGGAAGAGACCCAGTACTTC. Encoded protein: CASSPRLAGEETQYF.

The gene calls are TRBV6-5 and TRBJ1-1; D ambiguous. CDR3 size: 13 residues. The germline gives CDR1 MNHEY, CDR2 SVGAGI. The V end lost 7 bases, the J end lost 8 bases, and 17 bases lay between the germline ends. In DNA form, the CDR3 reads TGTGCCAGCACTAGAATGGATACCCGCGAAGCTTTCTTT. This gives the protein CASTRMDTREAFF.

The genes are TRBV16 and TRBJ1-2; D call uncertain. CDR1 is KGHSY and CDR2 is FQNENV in the germline V gene. This CDR3 has 13 amino acids. With 4 bases removed from V and 6 bases from J, the gap between germline ends came to 12 bases. This chain's CDR3 is CASSLYPLNGYTF. The CDR3 DNA reads TGTGCCAGCAGCCTCTACCCCTTGAATGGCTACACCTTC.

V and J are TRBV5-4 and TRBJ2-1; TRBD1 matches 10 bases. V shed 7 bases, J shed 9 bases, and the junction held 7 bases outside the gene matches. The germline V gene encodes CDR1 SGHNT and CDR2 YYREEE (reference sequence). This CDR3 spans 13 amino acids. Written as DNA, the CDR3 is TGTGCCAGCTTGGGGACAGGGGTGGGTGAGCAGTTCTTC. The encoded protein is CASLGTGVGEQFF.

This chain joins TRBV4-1 and TRBJ1-5; D call uncertain. The CDR3 has 14 residues. Trimming pared 1 base from V and 6 bases from J, leaving 10 bases between. Germline loops: CDR1 MGHRA, CDR2 YSYEKL. The CDR3 DNA sequence: TGCGCCAGCAGCCAAGTAATAGGAGGTCAGCCCCAGCATTTT. Its translation is CASSQVIGGQPQHF.

The chain joins TRBV4-3 to TRBJ2-1, with 11 bases aligning to TRBD2. Trimming removed 0 bases from V and 4 bases from J; junction bases left unmatched: 5. The germline CDR1 and CDR2 sequences are LGHNA and YSLEER. The CDR3 has 17 amino acids. CDR3 protein: CASSQDLGLAVYNEQFF. CDR3 nucleotides: TGCGCCAGCAGCCAAGATCTGGGACTAGCGGTTTACAATGAGCAGTTCTTC.